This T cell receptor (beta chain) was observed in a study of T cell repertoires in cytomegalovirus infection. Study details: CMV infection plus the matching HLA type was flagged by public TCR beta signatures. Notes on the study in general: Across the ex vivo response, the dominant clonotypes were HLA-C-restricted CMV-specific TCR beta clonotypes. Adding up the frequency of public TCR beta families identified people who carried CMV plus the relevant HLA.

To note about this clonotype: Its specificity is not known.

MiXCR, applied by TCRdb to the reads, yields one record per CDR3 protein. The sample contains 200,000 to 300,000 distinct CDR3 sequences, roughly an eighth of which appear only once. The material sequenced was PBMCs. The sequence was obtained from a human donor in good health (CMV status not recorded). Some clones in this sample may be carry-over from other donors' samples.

The CDR3 coding sequence is TGTGCCATCAGTGAGTCGACAGGGAAGACCTACGAGCAGTACTTC. The encoded protein is CAISESTGKTYEQYF. The gene calls are TRBV10-3 and TRBJ2-7, with 7 bases matching TRBD1. V trimming: 0 bases; J trimming: 2 bases; junction bases outside the gene matches: 4. The CDR3 runs 15 residues. Germline V CDR1 and CDR2: ENHRY, SYGVKD.